This T cell receptor (beta chain) was sequenced in a study of cytomegalovirus exposure and HLA in healthy donors. Study results and limitations: About 87% or about 30% of the time was how often most TCR beta V segments were productive, according to an earlier analysis. The study labeled about 160 TCR beta chains cytomegalovirus-associated. A later analysis showed TCR association rates differing by HLA locus, peaking at DRB1 and lowest at HLA-C.

About this clone itself: Its specificity is unknown.

The study ran its PCR with 60 Vbeta and 13 Jbeta primers. Only in-frame clones appear in the TCRdb table, and some are missing; sequencing was by immunoSEQ multiplex PCR. The sample lists more than 150,000 clones; roughly 82% were seen once. Material: PBMCs. The origin of this receptor is a man aged 40-49 years in good health and CMV-seronegative.

This CDR3 reads CASSLSGLTYEQYF. The CDR3 coding sequence is TGCGCCAGCAGCTTGTCGGGACTTACATACGAGCAGTACTTC. The V call is TRBV5-1, the J call TRBJ2-7; a weak D match, TRBD2 (6 bases). This CDR3 region has 14 residues. The V and J ends lost 1 base and 4 bases respectively, with 12 bases between them. Germline CDR1 SGHRS, CDR2 YFSETQ.